Listed here is a single T cell receptor (beta chain). The target antigen is unknown. PCR involved 60 Vbeta and 13 Jbeta primers. Produced via immunoSEQ multiplex PCR; TCRdb's table is partial and in-frame only. The sample holds roughly 200,000 clones, 82% seen once. The data originate from a study of cytomegalovirus exposure and HLA in healthy donors. From germline, CDR1 is MNHEY and CDR2 SVGAGI. Trimming cost V 0 bases and J 2 bases, with 8 bases left between them. The CDR3 loop spans 15 amino acids. Study conclusions and caveats: Rare TCR sequences predominated, though certain public TCRs were found in many donors.

The genes are TRBV6-5 and TRBJ1-3; D possibly corresponds to TRBD1 (5 bases). Sequenced material: PBMCs. The sequence derives from a woman aged 40 to 50 in good health and CMV-seronegative. CDR3 DNA sequence: TGTGCCAGCAGTTACTCGATGGGGCCTGGAAACACCATATATTTT. It translates to CASSYSMGPGNTIYF.